Each of the 15 T cell receptor beta chains below was sequenced from the same sample in a study of identical twins. MiXCR, applied by TCRdb to the 5' RACE reads, yields one record per CDR3 protein. Seen here are hundreds of thousands of distinct CDR3 sequences, more than 20% observed once, and the top ten hold 0.48%. The sample was also reused in another study, on yellow fever vaccine responses in identical twins.

Sequencing input: CD4+ T cells sorted from blood. These receptors all stem from a woman between 18 and 29 years old in good health.

A few counts support this clonotype. The rearrangement links TRBV7-8 to TRBJ1-2; 8 nucleotides align to TRBD1. Germline assignment: CDR1 SGHVS and CDR2 FQNEAQ. This CDR3 comprises 15 residues. V lost 6 bases, J lost 7 bases, and 13 bases stayed unmatched. The CDR3 here is CASSFITGGQLGYTF. In nucleotides, the CDR3 is TGTGCCAGCAGTTTTATAACAGGGGGTCAGCTTGGCTACACCTTC.

The J gene is TRBJ2-3, the V gene TRBV5-1; 7 nucleotides line up with TRBD2. Trimming at V came to 6 bases and at J to 0 bases, leaving 4 bases not matched to a gene. Germline CDR1 is SGHRS and CDR2 is YFSETQ. This CDR3 contains 14 residues. Here the CDR3 reads CASTGGGSTDTQYF. CDR3 sequence (DNA): TGCGCCAGCACTGGCGGGGGAAGCACAGATACGCAGTATTTT.

This chain links TRBV7-8 with TRBJ1-5; no firm D call. Germline CDR1 and CDR2: SGHVS and FQNEAQ. Trimming removed 3 bases at V and 2 bases at J, with 8 bases between. This CDR3 has 14 residues. The CDR3 DNA reads TGTGCCAGCAGCTTGTACCACGGCAATCAGCCCCAGCATTTT. Translated, it gives CASSLYHGNQPQHF.

The chain joins TRBV5-1 to TRBJ2-2; 14 bases are a match to TRBD2. Germline V gene data show CDR1 as SGHRS and CDR2 as YFSETQ. With 1 base clipped from V and 0 bases from J, the junction kept 5 bases outside the gene matches. The length of the CDR3 is 19 residues. CDR3 DNA: TGCGCCAGCAGCTTGTTACCGGGACTAGCGGGGGCGAACACCGGGGAGCTGTTTTTT. Translated, it gives CASSLLPGLAGANTGELFF.

This clonotype occurred once. The chain joins TRBV15 to TRBJ2-5, with TRBD2 identical over 13 bases. Per the germline V gene, CDR1 is LNHNV and CDR2 is YYDKDF (reference sequence). CDR3 length: 18 residues. The J segment lost 2 bases and the V segment lost 1 base, leaving 7 bases of the junction unmatched. The CDR3 sequence: CATSRAPATSGGQETQYF. CDR3 nucleotide sequence: TGTGCCACCAGCAGAGCGCCAGCGACTAGCGGGGGGCAAGAGACCCAGTACTTC.

A few counts support this clonotype. The chain links TRBV5-1 to TRBJ1-4, with 11 positions matching TRBD1. The germline V gene encodes CDR1 SGHRS and CDR2 YFSETQ. The V segment lost 3 bases and the J segment 6 bases; nucleotides outside the gene matches: 4. The CDR3 runs 15 residues. CDR3 protein: CASSWRTGGDEKLFF. For the CDR3, the DNA is TGCGCCAGCAGCTGGAGGACAGGGGGCGATGAAAAACTGTTTTTT.

This clonotype was observed once. The CDR3 reads CASSQRQGGNTIYF. Written as DNA, the CDR3 is TGTGCCAGCAGCCAACGACAGGGTGGAAACACCATATATTTT. J is TRBJ1-3 and V is TRBV3-1; 7 bases are a match to TRBD1. V shed 2 bases, J shed 3 bases, and the junction held 1 base outside the gene matches. The CDR3 has 14 residues. From germline, CDR1 is LGHDT and CDR2 YNNKEL (reference sequence).

CDR3 in DNA: TGCGCCAGCAGCCAAAACCCACACCTTAGCGGGAGCAGATACGAGCAGTACTTC. Its protein is CASSQNPHLSGSRYEQYF. The chain joins TRBV4-1 to TRBJ2-7; 9 bases line up with TRBD2. CDR3 length equals 18 residues. With V trimmed by 2 bases and J by 4 bases, 15 bases remained unmatched. CDR1 MGHRA and CDR2 YSYEKL come from the germline V gene.

The rearrangement joins TRBV27 to TRBJ1-5; tentative D call: TRBD1 (5 bases). Germline V gives CDR1 MNHEY, CDR2 SMNVEV (reference sequence). This CDR3 spans 15 amino acids. V gave up 2 bases and J gave up 10 bases, with 18 bases separating them. CDR3 sequence (DNA): TGTGCCAGCAGTTTAACTACAGGTCCCCGTGTTCCCCAGCATTTT. This sequence encodes CASSLTTGPRVPQHF.

The genes are TRBV7-2 and TRBJ2-1; 7 positions agree with TRBD2. Unmatched junction bases numbered 14, after V lost 5 bases and J lost 7 bases. This CDR3 comprises 16 residues. Germline CDR1 reads SGHTA; CDR2 reads FQGNSA. The CDR3, as DNA: TGTGCCAGCAGCCCACCGGGGACTACGACCAGGAATGAGCAGTTCTTC. This gives the protein CASSPPGTTTRNEQFF.

Turning to this clonotype: This may stem from a read error, because a much larger clone lies one nucleotide away. The chain joins TRBV3-1 to TRBJ2-1, with TRBD2 matching over 11 bases. The CDR3 is made up of 14 amino acids. Germline V gives CDR1 LGHDT, CDR2 YNNKEL (reference sequence). Germline trimming cut 5 bases from V and 4 bases from J; bases unmatched to any gene: 1. The chain's CDR3 is CASSTSGSYNEQFF. The CDR3 region has the DNA TGTGCCAGCAGCACTAGCGGGAGTTACAATGAGCAGTTCTTC.

The chain has TRBV12-3 or TRBV12-4 and TRBJ2-2; a possible D gene is TRBD1 (6 bases). V lost 5 bases to trimming and J lost 5 bases, with 15 bases between them. CDR3 length equals 15 residues. For the CDR3, the DNA is TGTGCCAGCAGTACCGACAGGAGACTAACCGGGGAGCTGTTTTTT. Translating it yields CASSTDRRLTGELFF.

The sample holds a few counts of this clonotype. The gene calls are TRBV28 and TRBJ2-2, with 14 bases that match TRBD2. CDR1 MDHEN and CDR2 SYDVKM come from the germline V gene. The CDR3 length is 15 residues. The junction had 3 bases not matched to a gene; V was cut back by 6 bases and J by 6 bases. CDR3 in amino acids: CASSGTSGSPGELFF. DNA for the CDR3: TGTGCCAGCAGCGGGACTAGCGGGAGCCCCGGGGAGCTGTTTTTT.

This clonotype was counted between two and nine times. This chain uses TRBV5-1 with TRBJ2-1, with unresolved D. The germline V and J ends were trimmed by 4 bases and 7 bases, with 18 bases remaining between them. The CDR3 totals 15 residues. From germline, CDR1 is SGHRS and CDR2 YFSETQ. CDR3 DNA: TGCGCCAGCAGCCCTGGGCAGCCAAACGGGAATGAGCAGTTCTTC. Protein: CASSPGQPNGNEQFF.

The chain recombines TRBV11-1 with TRBJ2-4, with 12 nucleotides matching TRBD1. With V trimmed by 4 bases and J by 0 bases, 10 bases remained unmatched. The germline V gene encodes CDR1 SGHAT and CDR2 FQDESV (reference sequence). This CDR3 has 19 amino acids. CDR3 in DNA: TGTGCCAGCAGCTCCGGGACAGGGGGCCCCGAGGGAGCCAAAAACATTCAGTACTTC. This translates into CASSSGTGGPEGAKNIQYF. Full variable domain (remainder filled in from reference TRBV11-1 and TRBJ2-4): EAEVAQSPRYKITEKSQAVAFWCDPISGHATLYWYRQILGQGPELLVQFQDESVVDDSQLPKDRFSAERLKGVDSTLKIQPAELGDSAMYLCASSSGTGGPEGAKNIQYFGAGTRLSVL.